The 18 T cell receptor beta chains below all came from one sample that was sequenced in a study of T cell clones after liver transplantation. Some clones are missing from TCRdb's copy, which holds only in-frame ones; the method was immunoSEQ multiplex PCR. The sample contains about 99,000 clones, 82% of which appear only once. This specimen consisted of CD4+ T cells from blood, obtained before liver transplant. Every receptor here comes from a human donor who received a liver transplant.

The rearrangement links TRBV18 to TRBJ1-5; D ambiguous. Trimming removed 5 bases at V and 5 bases at J, with 13 bases between. CDR3 length equals 14 residues. Germline loops: CDR1 KGHSH, CDR2 LQKENI. The CDR3: CASSGQAFDQPQHF. The CDR3 DNA reads TGTGCCAGCTCAGGCCAGGCCTTCGATCAGCCCCAGCATTTT.

This chain uses TRBV6-1 with TRBJ1-5, with 7 bases matching TRBD1. The germline CDR1 and CDR2 sequences are MNHNS and SASEGT. The V segment lost 2 bases and the J segment 7 bases; nucleotides outside the gene matches: 17. The CDR3 length is 18 residues. As DNA, the CDR3 is TGTGCCAGCAGTGAAAAGACGCAGGGGGGATTTTTGGGACAGCCCCAGCATTTT. This encodes CASSEKTQGGFLGQPQHF.

The table lists this clone with a count of one. This chain joins TRBV19 and TRBJ2-7, with D maybe TRBD1 (6 bases). V was pared by 8 bases and J by 4 bases, with 15 bases between. In germline, CDR1 is LNHDA, CDR2 SQIVND (reference sequence). The CDR3 is 13 residues long. In DNA, the CDR3 is TGTGCCAGTGCATGGGGCAGGGGATACGAGCAGTACTTC. It codes for CASAWGRGYEQYF. The entire variable domain, with the rest obtained from reference TRBV19 and TRBJ2-7, is as follows: DGGITQSPKYLFRKEGQNVTLSCEQNLNHDAMYWYRQDPGQGLRLIYYSQIVNDFQKGDIAEGYSVSREKKESFPLTVTSAQKNPTAFYLCASAWGRGYEQYFGPGTRLTVT.

The CDR3 DNA sequence: TGTGCCAGCAGCCACCGGGACCTCTCCGCCTATGGCTACACCTTC. Residues: CASSHRDLSAYGYTF. This sequence joins TRBV7-8 and TRBJ1-2; TRBD1 might be the D (5 bases). Trimming cost V 5 bases and J 4 bases, with 17 bases left between them. Per germline, CDR1 SGHVS and CDR2 FQNEAQ. The CDR3 extends over 15 amino acids.

This clone was seen just once. The CDR3 loop is CASSTLWENTEAFF. The CDR3, as DNA: TGTGCCAGCAGTACCTTGTGGGAGAACACTGAAGCTTTCTTT. The genes are TRBV28 and TRBJ1-1; D unclear. The CDR3 runs to 14 residues. Trimming took 5 bases from V and 1 from J, leaving 11 bases between them. The germline CDR1 and CDR2 sequences are MDHEN and SYDVKM. The whole variable domain, filled in from reference TRBV28 and TRBJ1-1, reads DVKVTQSSRYLVKRTGEKVFLECVQDMDHENMFWYRQDPGLGLRLIYFSYDVKMKEKGDIPEGYSVSREKKERFSLILESASTNQTSMYLCASSTLWENTEAFFGQGTRLTVV.

This clone was counted once. The CDR3 region is CASSIGKGSGGEYF. CDR3 nucleotides: TGTGCCAGTAGTATCGGCAAGGGGTCGGGAGGAGAGTACTTC. The chain combines TRBV19 with TRBJ2-7; 7 bases line up with TRBD2. From germline, CDR1 is LNHDA and CDR2 SQIVND (reference sequence). The CDR3 length is 14 residues. Trimming took 3 bases from V and 11 from J; bases not matched to a gene: 13.

The chain employs TRBV6-1 and TRBJ2-3, with 7 bases that match TRBD1. Germline-derived CDR1 and CDR2 are MNHNS and SASEGT. V shed 8 bases, J shed 1 base, and the junction held 9 bases outside the gene matches. The CDR3 extends over 15 amino acids. CDR3 region: CASADRVIGTDTQYF. The CDR3 nucleotides are TGTGCCAGCGCCGACAGGGTGATCGGCACAGATACGCAGTATTTT.

The chain has TRBV19 and TRBJ1-4; no definite D call. CDR1 is LNHDA, CDR2 SQIVND, per germline (reference sequence). The CDR3 totals 12 residues. Trimming left V 4 bases short and J 8 bases short, with 8 bases between. DNA of the CDR3: TGTGCCAGTAGTACCCTTTCGGAAAAACTGTTTTTT. This encodes CASSTLSEKLFF.

The chain recombines TRBV2 with TRBJ2-2; tentative D call: TRBD2 (5 bases). Germline assignment: CDR1 SNHLY and CDR2 FYNNEI. V was trimmed by 8 bases and J by 7 bases, leaving 11 bases between them. The CDR3 is made up of 12 amino acids. The CDR3 here is CASRGGGGELFF. The CDR3 coding sequence is TGTGCCAGCCGGGGTGGAGGCGGGGAGCTGTTTTTT.

This clone occurred once. V gene TRBV11-3 combines with J gene TRBJ2-4; a weak D match, TRBD2 (6 bases). The CDR3 has 17 amino acids. Per germline, CDR1 SGHNT and CDR2 YENEEA. Trimming left V 3 bases short and J 0 bases short, with 15 bases between. CDR3 coding DNA: TGTGCCAGCAGCTTGGATCTGGGAGGCCTAGCCAAAAACATTCAGTACTTC. Its protein product is CASSLDLGGLAKNIQYF.

The chain is built from TRBV28 and TRBJ2-1; 7 bases align to TRBD1. The germline V gene has CDR1 MDHEN and CDR2 SYDVKM. This CDR3 region has 15 residues. Germline trimming cut 6 bases from V and 5 bases from J; bases unmatched to any gene: 10. The CDR3 DNA follows: TGTGCCAGCAGCTTACAGGGGCCAGGTGACAATGAGCAGTTCTTC. Translation: CASSLQGPGDNEQFF.

The rearrangement uses TRBV5-1 and TRBJ1-1, with a tentative D call TRBD1 (5 bases). The V gene lost 5 bases and the J gene lost 1 base, with 12 bases spanning the gap. The CDR3 totals 14 residues. Germline CDR1 is SGHRS and CDR2 is YFSETQ. The CDR3 protein is CASRSGTPNTEAFF. CDR3 DNA: TGCGCCAGCAGATCCGGGACGCCGAACACTGAAGCTTTCTTT. The whole variable domain, remainder taken from reference TRBV5-1 and TRBJ1-1, is KAGVTQTPRYLIKTRGQQVTLSCSPISGHRSVSWYQQTPGQGLQFLFEYFSETQRNKGNFPGRFSGRQFSNSRSEMNVSTLELGDSALYLCASRSGTPNTEAFFGQGTRLTVV.

This chain uses TRBV25-1 with TRBJ2-7; 7 bases are a match to TRBD1. Germline trimming cut 6 bases from V and 5 bases from J; bases unmatched to any gene: 10. This CDR3 spans 14 amino acids. CDR1 is MGHDK and CDR2 is SYGVNS in the germline V gene. As DNA, the CDR3 is TGTGCCAGCAGGGACACAGGGGTCCGCAACGAGCAGTACTTC. Protein: CASRDTGVRNEQYF.

The J gene is TRBJ1-1, the V gene TRBV10-3, with D possibly being TRBD1 (5 bases). CDR1 is ENHRY, CDR2 SYGVKD, per germline. Trimming stripped 6 bases from V and 0 bases from J, with 11 bases between. The CDR3 has 14 residues. The CDR3 DNA follows: TGTGCCATCAGCCCTGACAGCATGAACACTGAAGCTTTCTTT. This encodes CAISPDSMNTEAFF.

The chain employs TRBV7-7 and TRBJ2-3, with TRBD1 matching 9 bases. V shed 5 bases, J shed 4 bases, and the junction held 10 bases outside the gene matches. Germline values: CDR1 SSHAT, CDR2 FNYEAQ (reference sequence). This CDR3 has 16 residues. CDR3 sequence (DNA): TGTGCCAGCAGCAGATCCGGGACAGGGAACGCAGATACGCAGTATTTT. It encodes CASSRSGTGNADTQYF.

This chain joins TRBV7-8 and TRBJ2-3; TRBD1 matches at 8 bases. CDR1 and CDR2 from the germline V gene are SGHVS and FQNEAQ. Trimming took 5 bases from V and 2 from J; bases not matched to a gene: 9. This CDR3 is 16 amino acids long. CDR3 protein: CASSTRDRIITDTQYF. The CDR3 DNA sequence: TGTGCCAGCAGCACGCGGGACAGGATCATCACAGATACGCAGTATTTT. Variable domain in full (rest from reference TRBV7-8 and TRBJ2-3): GAGVSQSPRYKVAKRGQDVALRCDPISGHVSLFWYQQALGQGPEFLTYFQNEAQLDKSGLPSDRFFAERPEGSVSTLKIQRTQQEDSAVYLCASSTRDRIITDTQYFGPGTRLTVL.

V and J are TRBV7-2 and TRBJ2-3, with D possibly called TRBD1 or TRBD2 (5 bases each). The germline V gene has CDR1 SGHTA and CDR2 FQGNSA. Trimming took 5 bases from V and 2 from J, leaving 14 bases between them. The CDR3 is 15 residues long. CDR3 DNA: TGTGCCAGCAGCCGAGTGGTGGGGGACACAGATACGCAGTATTTT. The encoded protein is CASSRVVGDTDTQYF.

The V call is TRBV18, the J call TRBJ2-7, with D perhaps matching TRBD1 or TRBD2 (6 bases each). The V end was cut by 3 bases, the J end by 4 bases, with 19 bases between. Germline V lookup: CDR1 KGHSH, CDR2 LQKENI. There are 16 residues in the CDR3. The DNA for the CDR3 is TGTGCCAGCTCACCTGAGGGGGGTTCCTCGGGGTACGAGCAGTACTTC. Translating gives CASSPEGGSSGYEQYF.